These T cell receptor beta chains were read from a single sample in a study of shared clonotypes between healthy human individuals. The method was immunoSEQ multiplex PCR; TCRdb's version includes in-frame clones alone and lacks a portion of them. The sample has millions of clones, about 93% seen once. The sequenced material came from naive CD8+ T cells from PBMCs. These receptors originate from a man aged 18 to 35 in good health. Some clones in this sample may be carry-over from other donors' samples. Both conserved end residues are part of each CDR3. D genes are given only for firm matches. Clone sizes are given selectively: once, few, many, or a class where the clone is expanded.

TGTGCCAGCGGACCTAGGACCGGGGAGCTGTTTTTT	CASGPRTGELFF	TRBV11-3	-	-	TRBJ2-2
TGCGCCAGCAGCCAGGGGACTAGCGGGGTTCTGGAGCAGTTCTTC	CASSQGTSGVLEQFF	TRBV4-3	TRBD2	-	TRBJ2-1
TGTGCCAGCAGCGTAGAACTAGCGGGAGCCACAGATACGCAGTATTTT	CASSVELAGATDTQYF	TRBV9	TRBD2	-	TRBJ2-3
TGTGCCAGCAGTTTAGTGGGACCGCAGGTATCATTCACAGGGTATGAGCAGTTCTTC	CASSLVGPQVSFTGYEQFF	TRBV27	-	-	TRBJ2-1
TGTGCCAGCAGCCAATTCGGGGGCGCTGGAAACACCATATATTTT	CASSQFGGAGNTIYF	TRBV4-2	-	-	TRBJ1-3
TGTGCCAGCAGCTTATTTTCCCCACCGGGGGCCGCTAATGAAAAACTGTTTTTT	CASSLFSPPGAANEKLFF	TRBV11-2	-	-	TRBJ1-4
TGTGCCAGCAGTTTAGGCGGGAGAGTCCACGAGCAGTACTTC	CASSLGGRVHEQYF	TRBV27	TRBD2	-	TRBJ2-7
TGTGCCAGTAGTGTCCGGGACACGAATCAGCCCCAGCATTTT	CASSVRDTNQPQHF	TRBV19	-	-	TRBJ1-5
TGTGCCAGCAGCCCTCGACAGGGACCCTCTGGCGAGCAGTACTTC	CASSPRQGPSGEQYF	TRBV2	TRBD1	-	TRBJ2-7
TGCGCCAGCAGCGTCGACAGGGGAAACTATGGCTACACCTTC	CASSVDRGNYGYTF	TRBV5-1	TRBD1	few	TRBJ1-2
TGCGCCAGCAGCATCGGGACAGGGAGCTCCTACGAGCAGTACTTC	CASSIGTGSSYEQYF	TRBV5-1	TRBD1	-	TRBJ2-7
TGTGCCAGCAGCGTAGGGGGATCCACAGATACGCAGTATTTT	CASSVGGSTDTQYF	TRBV9	-	-	TRBJ2-3
TGTGCCAGCAGCTTAGACTCTGAATTCAGGAGACAGAGACAAGAGACCCAGTACTTC	CASSLDSEFRRQRQETQYF	TRBV7-6	-	-	TRBJ2-5
TGTGCCAGCACCTCATCACCCTCCCGCCAAAACTGGGCAACTAATGAAAAACTGTTTTTT	CASTSSPSRQNWATNEKLFF	TRBV5-5	-	-	TRBJ1-4
TGTGCCAGCAGCCCAGCGGGAGGGCCAGGAGAGACCCAGTACTTC	CASSPAGGPGETQYF	TRBV9	TRBD2	-	TRBJ2-5
TGTGCCAGCAGCGCCCTACAGGGGTCCGACACCGGGGAGCTGTTTTTT	CASSALQGSDTGELFF	TRBV9	TRBD1	-	TRBJ2-2
TGTGCCAGCAGTTTAGAGGCAGAGGCGCTCTACAATGAGCAGTTCTTC	CASSLEAEALYNEQFF	TRBV28	-	-	TRBJ2-1
TGTGCCAGCAGCCCCTGGGACAGGGCGCTAGTTCCCTATGGCTACACCTTC	CASSPWDRALVPYGYTF	TRBV11-2	TRBD1	-	TRBJ1-2
TGCAGCTCTCGGACGGGGACCGGTGAGCAGTTCTTC	CSSRTGTGEQFF	TRBV29-1	-	-	TRBJ2-1
TGTGCCAGCAGTTACCTCGGGACAGGGGGCGCAGAGACCCAGTACTTC	CASSYLGTGGAETQYF	TRBV6-5	TRBD1	-	TRBJ2-5
TGCGCCAGCAGCCAAGAAAGGACTAGCGGCTACGAGCAGTACTTC	CASSQERTSGYEQYF	TRBV4-3	TRBD2	-	TRBJ2-7
TGTGCCAGCAGTTACTCCCACCGGGACAGGGGGCGCGAGCAGTACTTC	CASSYSHRDRGREQYF	TRBV6-5	TRBD1	-	TRBJ2-7
TGTGCCAGCAGCCCCCTAGGGGGGGCGGCGAACTATGGCTACACCTTC	CASSPLGGAANYGYTF	TRBV7-9	-	-	TRBJ1-2
TGCGCCAGCAGCCCCGCGACAGGGGGCGGGGGGGAGCTGTTTTTT	CASSPATGGGGELFF	TRBV4-1	TRBD1	once	TRBJ2-2